What follows are 6 T cell receptor beta chains derived from one specimen sequenced in a study of CD8 T cells in ankylosing spondylitis. TCRdb redid the calling of the 5' RACE reads with MiXCR, one entry per CDR3 protein. The sample shows 85,000 to 100,000 distinct CDR3 sequences, just under 9% of them seen only once. Sequenced input: blood, either unsorted or a sorted T cell fraction (not recorded which). These TCRs come from a male donor with ankylosing spondylitis or in good health (not recorded which).

This clonotype was seen at least ten times. The chain has TRBV15 and TRBJ1-2; no clear D gene. Trimming took off 2 bases at V and 2 bases at J, with 12 bases between the two ends. The CDR3 covers 15 residues. Germline V gives CDR1 LNHNV, CDR2 YYDKDF (reference sequence). For the CDR3, the DNA is TGTGCCACCAGCAGACCGGACCGGGCGAACTATGGCTACACCTTC. This codes for CATSRPDRANYGYTF.

In regard to this clonotype: This may be a read error: a much more frequent sequence differs by one nucleotide. The rearrangement links TRBV7-6 to TRBJ2-1; D gene uncertain. The CDR3 has 15 residues. Looked up from germline, CDR1 is SGHVS and CDR2 is FNYEAQ. In DNA, the CDR3 is TGTGACAGCAGCTTAGTCTCTACGAGGAACAATGAGCAGTTCTTC. This codes for CDSSLVSTRNNEQFF.

This clonotype was seen at least ten times. The chain couples TRBV9 to TRBJ2-1; D unresolved. V lost 4 bases and J 4 bases, leaving 9 bases between the germline ends. Germline V CDR1 and CDR2: SGDLS, YYNGEE. This CDR3 is 13 amino acids long. The CDR3 DNA is TGTGCCAGCAGCCGCGAGGTGTACAATGAGCAGTTCTTC. Translated: CASSREVYNEQFF.

This clonotype was detected ten times or more. CDR3: CASRRTSGGGELFF. DNA for the CDR3: TGTGCCAGCCGCCGGACTAGCGGGGGCGGGGAGCTGTTTTTT. The chain uses TRBV28 and TRBJ2-2, with TRBD2 matching 13 bases. Unmatched junction bases numbered 4, after V lost 8 bases and J lost 7 bases. The CDR3 has 14 amino acids. In germline, CDR1 is MDHEN, CDR2 SYDVKM. Using reference TRBV28 and TRBJ2-2 for the parts outside the CDR3, the full variable domain is DVKVTQSSRYLVKRTGEKVFLECVQDMDHENMFWYRQDPGLGLRLIYFSYDVKMKEKGDIPEGYSVSREKKERFSLILESASTNQTSMYLCASRRTSGGGELFFGEGSRLTVL.

This clonotype was counted at least ten times. This chain links TRBV20-1 with TRBJ2-7; D is possibly TRBD1 or TRBD2 (5 bases each). Germline V gene lookup returns CDR1 DFQATT and CDR2 SNEGSKA (reference sequence). The CDR3 is made up of 13 amino acids. CDR3 DNA: TGCAGCGTTATCGGGGACGGAACCTACGAGCAGTACTTC. Translated: CSVIGDGTYEQYF.

The CDR3, as DNA: TGCGCCAGCAGCCCTCCCGACAGGGGACAAGAGACCCAGTACTTC. Its protein product is CASSPPDRGQETQYF. This chain joins TRBV5-1 and TRBJ2-5; TRBD1 matches 8 bases. From germline, CDR1 is SGHRS and CDR2 YFSETQ. The CDR3 length is 15 residues. V lost 4 bases, J lost 2 bases, and 7 bases stayed unmatched.